This T cell receptor beta chain was found in a study of T cell responses to AZD1222 COVID-19 vaccine. In the study overall: Investigators merged groups given second doses at roughly 4 or roughly 12 weeks. Study-wide results and limits: Dominant CD4 TCR responses targeted spike regions 160-218 and 743-854. Scientists sampled the repertoires only once the peak T cell response had passed.

Of note for this clone: Its cognate antigen is unknown.

CDR3 length: 15 amino acids. The germline V and J ends were trimmed by 3 bases and 3 bases, with 12 bases remaining between them. Per germline, CDR1 SGHRS and CDR2 YFSETQ. Using immunoSEQ multiplex PCR, the repertoire was profiled, and TCRdb retains in-frame clones only, with some absent. Here the sample spans roughly 130,000 clones, around 85% being singletons. Specimen: peripheral blood, collected on day 0 of AZD1222 vaccination. The rearrangement joins TRBV5-1 to TRBJ2-2, with D hard to call. This TCR derives from an adult in good health. CDR3 bases: TGCGCCAGCAGCTCCGAGGATTGGTACACCGGGGAGCTGTTTTTT. It codes for CASSSEDWYTGELFF.